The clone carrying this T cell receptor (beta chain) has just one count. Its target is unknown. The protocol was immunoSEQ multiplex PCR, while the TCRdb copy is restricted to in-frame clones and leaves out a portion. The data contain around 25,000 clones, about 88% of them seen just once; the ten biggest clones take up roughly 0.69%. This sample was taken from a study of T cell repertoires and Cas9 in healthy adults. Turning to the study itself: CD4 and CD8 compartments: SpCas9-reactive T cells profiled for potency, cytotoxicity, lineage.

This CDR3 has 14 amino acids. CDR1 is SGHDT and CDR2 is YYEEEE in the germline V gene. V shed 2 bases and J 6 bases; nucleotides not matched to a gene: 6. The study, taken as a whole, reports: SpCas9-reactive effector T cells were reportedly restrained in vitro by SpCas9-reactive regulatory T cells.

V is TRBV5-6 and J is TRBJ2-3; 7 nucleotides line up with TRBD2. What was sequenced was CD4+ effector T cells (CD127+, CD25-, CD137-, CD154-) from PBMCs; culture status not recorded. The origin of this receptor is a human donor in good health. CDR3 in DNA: TGTGCCAGCAGCTTTAGACTAGCTGTCGATACGCAGTATTTT. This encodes CASSFRLAVDTQYF.